This T cell receptor beta chain appears in the sequencing data of a study of T cells in localized non-small cell lung cancer. Data came from immunoSEQ multiplex PCR; TCRdb stores just in-frame clones and leaves some out. The profile shows 2,500 to 3,500 clones, 39% of them singletons. The CDR3 runs to 12 residues. Germline CDR1 reads MNHGY; CDR2 reads SAAAGT. V lost 10 bases and J lost 4, with 10 bases in between. The sequenced sample was normal lung tissue next to the tumor, obtained before any cancer treatment. The TCR was taken from a woman aged 35 to 70 with stage I lung adenocarcinoma. This chain connects TRBV6-8 to TRBJ2-2; a weak D match, TRBD2 (5 bases). The CDR3 spells CATRGLTGELFF. The DNA for the CDR3 is TGTGCCACCAGAGGGCTCACCGGGGAGCTGTTTTTT.